The sequence of this T cell receptor beta chain was determined in a study of T cells in localized non-small cell lung cancer. With 4 bases removed from V and 6 bases from J, the gap between germline ends came to 12 bases. CDR3 length: 12 amino acids. Per germline, CDR1 SQVTM and CDR2 ANQGSEA. Points on this clone: Its specificity is unknown.

Data came from immunoSEQ multiplex PCR; TCRdb stores just in-frame clones and leaves some out. Seen here are tens of thousands of clones, almost 90% observed once, and the top ten hold 4% to 5%. General study results and limits: Appearance in adjacent lung was seen for a median about 58 of the top 100 tumor clones.

The chain joins TRBV29-1 to TRBJ1-2, with D uncertain. The clonotype comes from a woman aged 35 to 75 with stage I lung adenocarcinoma. The starting material was peripheral blood, obtained before any cancer treatment. This chain's CDR3 is CSVGNAEDGYTF. The CDR3 DNA sequence: TGCAGCGTTGGGAATGCTGAGGATGGCTACACCTTC.